This T cell receptor (beta chain) was identified in a study of shared clonotypes between healthy human individuals. The table came from immunoSEQ multiplex PCR; TCRdb's copy has only in-frame clones and leaves some out. Of roughly 2.1 million clones listed, roughly 91% are singletons. Positively selected for CCR7, the CD45RO-negative cells used as naive CD8 cells excluded terminally differentiated effector memory CD45RA+ cells. The V end lost 2 bases, the J end lost 6 bases, and 24 bases lay between the germline ends. The CDR3 extends over 18 amino acids. Germline V CDR1 and CDR2: KGHSH, LQKENI. This clonotype was obtained from a man between 18 and 35 years old in good health. Some clones in this sample may be carry-over from other donors' samples. The sample was naive CD8+ T cells from PBMCs. This rearrangement joins TRBV18 to TRBJ2-3; D may be TRBD2 (6 bases). The CDR3 region is CASSPFSPGLSRPDTQYF. The CDR3 coding sequence is TGTGCCAGCTCACCATTTAGTCCCGGACTAAGTCGTCCGGATACGCAGTATTTT.